A single sample is the source of the 9 T cell receptor beta chains below, sequenced in a study of monozygotic twins with inflammatory bowel disease. Following a re-call of the 5' RACE reads, TCRdb has one entry per CDR3 protein and lacks DNA. The sample is made up of fewer than 110,000 distinct CDR3 sequences, and the top ten hold 1.5% to 2% of it. Material: blood. The receptors here all came from a human donor with ulcerative colitis or Crohn's disease, or a healthy co-twin of an affected twin (not recorded which).

The chain employs TRBV4-3 and TRBJ1-4; as DNA is missing, the TRBD1 call by TCRdb cannot be tested. Germline lookup yields CDR1 LGHNA and CDR2 YSLEER. This CDR3 spans 17 amino acids. CDR3 residues: CASSQDFGTERNEKLFF.

The chain links TRBV18 to TRBJ1-3. The CDR3 is made up of 14 amino acids. Germline V gives CDR1 KGHSH, CDR2 LQKENI. The CDR3 sequence: CASSPQSSGNTIYF.

The rearrangement links TRBV6-2 or TRBV6-3 to TRBJ2-3; lacking DNA, the TRBD2 call made by TCRdb goes unchecked. Germline V lookup: CDR1 MNHEY, CDR2 SVGEGT. This CDR3 is 16 amino acids long. CDR3 in amino acids: CASKNLGSIRTDTQYF.

V is TRBV7-2 and J is TRBJ2-3; TCRdb picks TRBD1, but there is no DNA to check that call. Germline V lookup: CDR1 SGHTA, CDR2 FQGNSA. The CDR3 length is 12 residues. CDR3 in amino acids: CAGRGVTDTQYF.

V is TRBV7-6 and J is TRBJ2-3; with no DNA, the TCRdb D assignment of TRBD2 cannot be verified. The CDR3 is 14 residues long. The germline CDR1 and CDR2 sequences are SGHVS and FNYEAQ. CDR3 protein: CAVLPLGGTDTQYF.

This rearrangement joins TRBV28 to TRBJ2-7; TCRdb's D call of TRBD1 is untestable without DNA. The CDR3 length is 14 residues. The germline CDR1 and CDR2 sequences are MDHEN and SYDVKM. CDR3 amino acids: CASGPVFLDNEQYF.

V gene TRBV13 combines with J gene TRBJ1-1. This CDR3 comprises 15 residues. Per the germline V gene, CDR1 is PRHDT and CDR2 is FYEKMQ (reference sequence). The CDR3 region is CASSWYTQRNTEAFF.

The chain uses TRBV20-1 and TRBJ2-5. Per germline, CDR1 DFQATT and CDR2 SNEGSKA (reference sequence). This CDR3 comprises 13 residues. CDR3 region: CSARALGRETQYF.

V usage is TRBV11-2 and J usage is TRBJ1-1. The CDR3 consists of 15 residues. Germline V gene data show CDR1 as SGHAT and CDR2 as FQNNGV. CDR3: CASTYSAVMNTEAFF.